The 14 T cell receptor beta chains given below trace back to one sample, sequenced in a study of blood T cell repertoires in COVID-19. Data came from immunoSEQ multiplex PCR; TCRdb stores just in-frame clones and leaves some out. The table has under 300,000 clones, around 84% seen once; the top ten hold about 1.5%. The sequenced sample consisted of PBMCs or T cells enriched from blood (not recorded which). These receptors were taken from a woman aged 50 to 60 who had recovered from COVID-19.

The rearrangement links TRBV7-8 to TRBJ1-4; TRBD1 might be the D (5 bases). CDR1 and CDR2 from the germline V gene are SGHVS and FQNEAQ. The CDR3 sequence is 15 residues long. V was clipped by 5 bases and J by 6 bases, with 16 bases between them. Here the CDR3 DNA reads TGTGCCAGCAGCGACCAGGGATCGCTTTATGAAAAACTGTTTTTT. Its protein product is CASSDQGSLYEKLFF.

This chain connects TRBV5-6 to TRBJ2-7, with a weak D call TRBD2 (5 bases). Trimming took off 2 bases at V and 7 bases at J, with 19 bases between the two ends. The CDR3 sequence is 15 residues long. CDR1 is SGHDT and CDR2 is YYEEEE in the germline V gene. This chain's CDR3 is CASSFPGSGRREQYF. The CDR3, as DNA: TGTGCCAGCAGCTTTCCTGGGAGCGGCCGGAGGGAGCAGTACTTC. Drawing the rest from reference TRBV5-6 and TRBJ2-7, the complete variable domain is DAGVTQSPTHLIKTRGQQVTLRCSPKSGHDTVSWYQQALGQGPQFIFQYYEEEERQRGNFPDRFSGHQFPNYSSELNVNALLLGDSALYLCASSFPGSGRREQYFGPGTRLTVT.

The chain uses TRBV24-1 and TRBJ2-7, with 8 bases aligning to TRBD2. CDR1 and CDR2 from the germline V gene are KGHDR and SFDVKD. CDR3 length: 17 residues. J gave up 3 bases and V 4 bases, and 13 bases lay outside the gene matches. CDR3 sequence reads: CATSEPVERELLYEQYF. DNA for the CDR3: TGTGCCACCAGTGAGCCCGTGGAGCGGGAGTTGCTCTACGAGCAGTACTTC.

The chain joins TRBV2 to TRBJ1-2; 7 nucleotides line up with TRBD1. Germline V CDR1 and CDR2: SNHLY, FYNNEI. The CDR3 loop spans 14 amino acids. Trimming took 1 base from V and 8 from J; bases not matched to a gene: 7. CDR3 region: CASSEDDRAFGYTF. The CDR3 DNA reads TGTGCCAGCAGTGAAGACGACAGGGCGTTCGGCTACACCTTC.

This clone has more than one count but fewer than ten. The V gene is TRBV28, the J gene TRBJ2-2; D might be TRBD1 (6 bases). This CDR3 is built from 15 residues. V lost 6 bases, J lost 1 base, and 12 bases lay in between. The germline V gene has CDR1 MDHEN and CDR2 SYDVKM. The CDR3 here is CASSERTVNTGELFF. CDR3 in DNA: TGTGCCAGCAGCGAACGGACAGTGAACACCGGGGAGCTGTTTTTT.

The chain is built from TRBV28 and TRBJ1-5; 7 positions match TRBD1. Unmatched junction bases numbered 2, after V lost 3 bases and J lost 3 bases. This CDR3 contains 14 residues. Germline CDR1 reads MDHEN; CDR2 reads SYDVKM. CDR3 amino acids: CASSLTGYNQPQHF. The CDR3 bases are TGTGCCAGCAGTTTGACAGGGTACAATCAGCCCCAGCATTTT. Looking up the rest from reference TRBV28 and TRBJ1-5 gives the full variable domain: DVKVTQSSRYLVKRTGEKVFLECVQDMDHENMFWYRQDPGLGLRLIYFSYDVKMKEKGDIPEGYSVSREKKERFSLILESASTNQTSMYLCASSLTGYNQPQHFGDGTRLSIL.

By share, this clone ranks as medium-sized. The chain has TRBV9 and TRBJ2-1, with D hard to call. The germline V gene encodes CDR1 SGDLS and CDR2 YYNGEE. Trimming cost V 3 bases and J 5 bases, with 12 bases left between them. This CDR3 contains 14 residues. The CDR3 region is CASSARSIDNEQFF. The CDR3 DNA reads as TGTGCCAGCAGCGCTAGATCCATCGACAATGAGCAGTTCTTC. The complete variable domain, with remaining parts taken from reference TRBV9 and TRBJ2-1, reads DSGVTQTPKHLITATGQRVTLRCSPRSGDLSVYWYQQSLDQGLQFLIQYYNGEERAKGNILERFSAQQFPDLHSELNLSSLELGDSALYFCASSARSIDNEQFFGPGTRLTVL.

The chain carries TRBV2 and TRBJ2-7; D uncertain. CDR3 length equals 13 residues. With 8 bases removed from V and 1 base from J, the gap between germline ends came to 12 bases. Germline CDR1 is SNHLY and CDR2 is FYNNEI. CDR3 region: CASDRASSYEQYF. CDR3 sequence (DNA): TGTGCCAGCGATCGAGCTAGTTCCTACGAGCAGTACTTC.

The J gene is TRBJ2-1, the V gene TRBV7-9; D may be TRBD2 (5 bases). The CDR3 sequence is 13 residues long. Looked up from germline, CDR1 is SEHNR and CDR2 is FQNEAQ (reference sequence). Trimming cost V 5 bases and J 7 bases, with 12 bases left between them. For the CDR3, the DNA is TGTGCCAGCAGCCCAGGAGGCGTGAATGAGCAGTTCTTC. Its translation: CASSPGGVNEQFF.

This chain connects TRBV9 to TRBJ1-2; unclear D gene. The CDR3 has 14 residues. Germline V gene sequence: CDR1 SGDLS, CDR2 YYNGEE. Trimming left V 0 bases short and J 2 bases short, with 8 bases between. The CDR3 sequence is CASSVGGTNYGYTF. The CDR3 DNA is TGTGCCAGCAGCGTAGGTGGCACCAACTATGGCTACACCTTC.

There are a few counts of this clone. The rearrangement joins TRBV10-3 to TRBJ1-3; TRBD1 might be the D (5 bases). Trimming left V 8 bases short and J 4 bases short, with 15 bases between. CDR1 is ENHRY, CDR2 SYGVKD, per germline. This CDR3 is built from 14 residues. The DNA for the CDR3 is TGTGCCATCCGCGGCGGGGGTACAGGAAACACCATATATTTT. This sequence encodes CAIRGGGTGNTIYF.

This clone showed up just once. The DNA of the CDR3 is TGTGCCAGTAGTCTAACAGGGACATCTGGAAACACCATATATTTT. Translating it yields CASSLTGTSGNTIYF. J is TRBJ1-3 and V is TRBV19; D possibly corresponds to TRBD1 (6 bases). Germline CDR1 LNHDA, CDR2 SQIVND (reference sequence). The CDR3 runs 15 residues. V lost 5 bases and J 1 base, leaving 12 bases between the germline ends.

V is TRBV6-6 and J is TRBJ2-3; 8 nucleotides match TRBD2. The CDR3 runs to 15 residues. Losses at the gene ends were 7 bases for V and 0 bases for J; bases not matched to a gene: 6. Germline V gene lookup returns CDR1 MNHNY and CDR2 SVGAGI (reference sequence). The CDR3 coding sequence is TGTGCCAGCAAGATTGGCGGGGGGAGCACAGATACGCAGTATTTT. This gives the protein CASKIGGGSTDTQYF.

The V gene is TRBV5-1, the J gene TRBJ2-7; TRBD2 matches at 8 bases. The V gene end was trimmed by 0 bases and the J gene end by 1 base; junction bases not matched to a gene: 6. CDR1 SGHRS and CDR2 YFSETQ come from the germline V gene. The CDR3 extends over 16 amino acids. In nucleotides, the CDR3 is TGCGCCAGCAGCTTGGCCCTTAGCGGGGAGTCCTACGAGCAGTACTTC. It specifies CASSLALSGESYEQYF.